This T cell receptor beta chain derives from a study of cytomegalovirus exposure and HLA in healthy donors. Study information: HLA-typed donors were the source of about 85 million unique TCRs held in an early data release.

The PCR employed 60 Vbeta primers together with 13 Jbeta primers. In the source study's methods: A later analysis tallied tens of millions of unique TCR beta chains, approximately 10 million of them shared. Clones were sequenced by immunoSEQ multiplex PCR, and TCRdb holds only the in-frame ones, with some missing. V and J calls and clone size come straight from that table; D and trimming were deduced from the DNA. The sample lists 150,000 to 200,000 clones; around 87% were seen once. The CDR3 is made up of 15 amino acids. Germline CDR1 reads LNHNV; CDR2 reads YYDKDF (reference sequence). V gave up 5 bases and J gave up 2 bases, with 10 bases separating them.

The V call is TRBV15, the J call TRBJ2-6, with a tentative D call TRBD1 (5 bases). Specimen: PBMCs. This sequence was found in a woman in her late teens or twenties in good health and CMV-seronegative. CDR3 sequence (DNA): TGTGCCACCAGCCTGGGGCACACTGGGGCCAACGTCCTGACTTTC. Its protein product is CATSLGHTGANVLTF.